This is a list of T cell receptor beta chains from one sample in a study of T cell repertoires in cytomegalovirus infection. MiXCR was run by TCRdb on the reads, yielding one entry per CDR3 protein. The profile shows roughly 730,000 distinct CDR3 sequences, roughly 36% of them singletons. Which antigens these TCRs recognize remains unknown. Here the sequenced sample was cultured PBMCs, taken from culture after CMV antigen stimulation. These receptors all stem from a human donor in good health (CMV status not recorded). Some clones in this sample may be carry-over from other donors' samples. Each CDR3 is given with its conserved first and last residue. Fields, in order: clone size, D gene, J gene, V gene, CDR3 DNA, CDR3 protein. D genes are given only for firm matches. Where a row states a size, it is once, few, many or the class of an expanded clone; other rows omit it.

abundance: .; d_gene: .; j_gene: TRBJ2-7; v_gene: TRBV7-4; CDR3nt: TGTGCCAGCAGCTCCGAATACACCTACGAGCAGTACTTC; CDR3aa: CASSSEYTYEQYF
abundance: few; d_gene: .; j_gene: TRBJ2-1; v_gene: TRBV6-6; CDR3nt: TGTGCCAGCAGTTACTCAGGACGTGAGGGGCAGTTCTTC; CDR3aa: CASSYSGREGQFF
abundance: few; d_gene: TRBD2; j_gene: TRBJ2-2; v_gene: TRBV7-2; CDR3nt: TGTGCCAGCAGCTTACTCGGCGGGGGGGTGGAGGAGCTGTTTTTT; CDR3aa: CASSLLGGGVEELFF
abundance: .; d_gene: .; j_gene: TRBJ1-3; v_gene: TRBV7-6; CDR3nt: TGTGCCAGCAGCACCCAGAGAGGCCCCATATCCCATAGCTCTGGAAACACCATATATTTT; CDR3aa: CASSTQRGPISHSSGNTIYF
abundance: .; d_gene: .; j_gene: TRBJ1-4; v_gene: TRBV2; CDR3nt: TGTGCCAGCAGTGAATTGACAGCCTATAATGAAAAACTGTTTTTT; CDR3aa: CASSELTAYNEKLFF
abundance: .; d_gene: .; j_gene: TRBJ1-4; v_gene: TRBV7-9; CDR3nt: TGTGCCAGCAGCTCCGGAGCAAATGAAAAACTGTTTTTT; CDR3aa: CASSSGANEKLFF
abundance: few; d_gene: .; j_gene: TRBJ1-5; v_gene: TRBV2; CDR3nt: TGTGCCAGCACCCAGGACCCTGGGGGCAATCAGCCCCAGCATTTT; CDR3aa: CASTQDPGGNQPQHF
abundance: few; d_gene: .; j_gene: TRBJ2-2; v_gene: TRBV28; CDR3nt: TGTGCCAGCAAGTTTCGGGGGCAGAACACCGGGGAGCTGTTTTTT; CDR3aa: CASKFRGQNTGELFF
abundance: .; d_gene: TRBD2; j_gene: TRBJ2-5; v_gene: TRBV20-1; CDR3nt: TGCAGTGCTAGACCTCTAGCGGGGGGCCAAGAGACCCAGTACTTC; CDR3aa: CSARPLAGGQETQYF
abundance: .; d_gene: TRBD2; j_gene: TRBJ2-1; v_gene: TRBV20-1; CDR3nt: TGCAGTGCTACGGATAGCGGGGGGATCTCCTACAATGAGCAGTTCTTC; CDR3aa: CSATDSGGISYNEQFF
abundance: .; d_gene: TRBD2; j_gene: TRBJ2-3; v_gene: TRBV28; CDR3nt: TGTGCCAGCAGCCCCCCCGGGACTAGCGTGGTTGATACGCAGTATTTT; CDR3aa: CASSPPGTSVVDTQYF
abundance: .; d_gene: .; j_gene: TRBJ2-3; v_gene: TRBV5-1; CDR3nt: TGCGCCAGCAGCTGGTCAGACGGTGGAACAGATACGCAGTATTTT; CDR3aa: CASSWSDGGTDTQYF
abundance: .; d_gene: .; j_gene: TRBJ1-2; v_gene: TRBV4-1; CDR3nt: TGCGCCAGCAGCCAAACCAGTAGGGGGGCCTATGGCTACACCTTC; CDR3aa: CASSQTSRGAYGYTF
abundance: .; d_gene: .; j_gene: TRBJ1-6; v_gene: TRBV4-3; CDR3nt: TGCGCCAGCAGCCAAGTAATCCCACGGGGAAGCTCCTATAATTCACCCCTCCACTTT; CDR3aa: CASSQVIPRGSSYNSPLHF
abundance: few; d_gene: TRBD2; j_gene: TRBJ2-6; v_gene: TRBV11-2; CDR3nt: TGTGCCAGCAGTCAACTAGCGAGCGGGGCCAACGTCCTGACTTTC; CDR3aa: CASSQLASGANVLTF
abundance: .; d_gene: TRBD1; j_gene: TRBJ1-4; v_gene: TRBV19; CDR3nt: TGTGCCAGTAGTTCCCACAGGGGGGCGAATGAAAAACTGTTTTTT; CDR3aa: CASSSHRGANEKLFF
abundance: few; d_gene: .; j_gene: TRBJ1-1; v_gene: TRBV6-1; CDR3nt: TGTGCTACTACTGGGCAGATGAACACTGAAGCTTTCTTT; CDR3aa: CATTGQMNTEAFF
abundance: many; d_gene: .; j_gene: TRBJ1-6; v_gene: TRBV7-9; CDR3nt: TGTGCCAGCAGCTTAGGAGGCGTCAGGCGGGAAGGTTCACCCCTCCACTTT; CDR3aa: CASSLGGVRREGSPLHF
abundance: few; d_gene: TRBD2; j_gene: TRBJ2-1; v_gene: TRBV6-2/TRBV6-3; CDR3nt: TGTGCCAGCAGCCAATCAACAGGGACTAGCGGATACAATGAGCAGTTCTTC; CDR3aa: CASSQSTGTSGYNEQFF
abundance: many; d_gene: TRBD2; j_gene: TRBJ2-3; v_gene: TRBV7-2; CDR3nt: TGTGCCAGCAGCCCTCAACTAGCGGGAAGCACAGATACGCAGTATTTT; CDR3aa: CASSPQLAGSTDTQYF
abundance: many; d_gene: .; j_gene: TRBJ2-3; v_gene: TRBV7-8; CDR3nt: TGTGCCAGCAGCTTAAATTTGTACCGGACCGACACAGATACGCAGTATTTT; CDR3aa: CASSLNLYRTDTDTQYF
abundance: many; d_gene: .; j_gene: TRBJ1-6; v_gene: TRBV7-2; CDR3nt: TGTGCCAGCAGCCCGAGAATGAGGAGGAGGACACCCCTCCACTTT; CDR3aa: CASSPRMRRRTPLHF
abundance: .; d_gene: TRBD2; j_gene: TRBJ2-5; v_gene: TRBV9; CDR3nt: TGTGCCAGCAGCGGTAGTTTGGGACTAGCGGGGCCAGAGACCCAGTACTTC; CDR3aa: CASSGSLGLAGPETQYF
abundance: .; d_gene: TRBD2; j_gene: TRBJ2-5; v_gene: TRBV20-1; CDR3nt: TGCAGTGCCCTCTGGGGTAGCGGGAGGGCCGAGACCCAGTACTTC; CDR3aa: CSALWGSGRAETQYF
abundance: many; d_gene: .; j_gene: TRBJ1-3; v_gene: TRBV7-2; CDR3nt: TGTGCCAGCAGCTTAGTTATAGGGAGCGTAAACACCATATATTTT; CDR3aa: CASSLVIGSVNTIYF
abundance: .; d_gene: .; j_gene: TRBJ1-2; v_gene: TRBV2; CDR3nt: TGTGCCAGCAGTGGGCTTGGGGGCTACACCTTC; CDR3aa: CASSGLGGYTF
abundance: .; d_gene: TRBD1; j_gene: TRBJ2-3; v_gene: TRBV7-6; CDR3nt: TGTGCCAGCAGCCACCTGGGCAGGGGGCTCGCAAATACGCAGTATTTT; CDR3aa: CASSHLGRGLANTQYF
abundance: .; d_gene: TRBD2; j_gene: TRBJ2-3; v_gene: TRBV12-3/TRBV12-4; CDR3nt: TGTGCCAGCAGTTCGAGGACTAGCGGGAGAAATACGCAGTATTTT; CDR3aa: CASSSRTSGRNTQYF
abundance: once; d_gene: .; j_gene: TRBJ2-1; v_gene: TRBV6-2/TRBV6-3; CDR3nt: TGTGCCAGCAGACCCTACAGGGCGAATGAGCAGTTCTTC; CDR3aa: CASRPYRANEQFF
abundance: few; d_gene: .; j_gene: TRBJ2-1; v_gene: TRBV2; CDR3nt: TGTGCCAGCAGTCAAGCTTGGGACCGAGTGTACAATGAGCAGTTCTTC; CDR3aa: CASSQAWDRVYNEQFF
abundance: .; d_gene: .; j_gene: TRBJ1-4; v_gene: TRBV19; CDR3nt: TGTGCCAGTAGTATATCCAGCGTCCGGGAAAAACTGTTTTTT; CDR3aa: CASSISSVREKLFF
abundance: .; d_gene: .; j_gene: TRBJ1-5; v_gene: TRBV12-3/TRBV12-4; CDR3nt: TGTGCCAGCAGTTTTTTTTTGGGGGATACTCAGCCCCAGCATTTT; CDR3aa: CASSFFLGDTQPQHF
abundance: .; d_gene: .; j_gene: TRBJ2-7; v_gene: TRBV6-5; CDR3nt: TGTGCCAGCAGTCTTTCCGGGACAAGGAGCTCCTACGAGCAGTACTTC; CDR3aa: CASSLSGTRSSYEQYF
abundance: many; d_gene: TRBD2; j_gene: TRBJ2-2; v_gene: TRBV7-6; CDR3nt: TGTGCCAGCAGCTTAGCGATAGCGGGGACGAACACCGGGGAGCTGTTTTTT; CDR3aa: CASSLAIAGTNTGELFF
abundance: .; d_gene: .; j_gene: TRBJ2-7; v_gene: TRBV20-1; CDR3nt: TGCAGTGCCCGAGAGGAAGGGAGACCCTACGAGCAGTACTTC; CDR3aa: CSAREEGRPYEQYF
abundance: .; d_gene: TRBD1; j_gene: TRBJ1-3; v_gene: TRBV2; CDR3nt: TGTGCCAGCGACCGGGACAGGCATACAAACACCATATATTTT; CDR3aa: CASDRDRHTNTIYF
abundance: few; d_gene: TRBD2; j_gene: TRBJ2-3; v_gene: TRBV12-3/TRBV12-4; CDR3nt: TGTGCCAGCAGTTTATCTAGCGGGGGGGATACGCAGTATTTT; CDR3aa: CASSLSSGGDTQYF
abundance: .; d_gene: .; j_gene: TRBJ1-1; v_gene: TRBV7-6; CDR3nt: TGTGCCAGCAGCTTAGATTGGGGAGGGGACACTGAAGCTTTCTTT; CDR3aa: CASSLDWGGDTEAFF
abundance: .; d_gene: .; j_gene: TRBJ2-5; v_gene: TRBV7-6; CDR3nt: TGTGCCAGCGCTGGGGGATATTACCAAGAGACCCAGTACTTC; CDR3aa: CASAGGYYQETQYF
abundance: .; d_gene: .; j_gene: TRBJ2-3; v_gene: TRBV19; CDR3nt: TGTGCCAGTAGTATCGGACTTGGGGGAGATACGCAGTATTTT; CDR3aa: CASSIGLGGDTQYF
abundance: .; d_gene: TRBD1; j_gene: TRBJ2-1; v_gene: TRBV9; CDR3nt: TGTGCCAGCAGCGCCGTACAGGGGGCGGCGTACAATGAGCAGTTCTTC; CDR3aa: CASSAVQGAAYNEQFF
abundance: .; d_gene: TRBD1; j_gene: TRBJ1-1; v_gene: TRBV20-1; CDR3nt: TGCAGTGCCACAGGGGGAATTGACACTGAAGCTTTCTTT; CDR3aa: CSATGGIDTEAFF